Sequencing of this T cell receptor beta chain was carried out in a study of cytomegalovirus exposure and HLA in healthy donors. Findings of the study overall: Cytomegalovirus status was reportedly diagnosed by the classifier with high sensitivity and specificity. Researchers reported in a later analysis that a missense DCLRE1C variant was tied to TCR beta V- and J-gene trimming.

The primer mix had 60 Vbeta and 13 Jbeta primers. TCRdb's copy holds only in-frame clones and misses some; the assay was immunoSEQ multiplex PCR. Seen in this sample are about 91,000 clones; the ten most common clones hold roughly 3%. This CDR3 has 15 amino acids. V lost 5 bases, J lost 2 bases, and 15 bases lay in between. CDR1 LGHNA and CDR2 YNFKEQ come from the germline V gene. In the case of this clone: Its antigen is still unknown.

The sample was PBMCs. The receptor comes from a woman aged 25-40 years in good health and CMV-seronegative. The chain is built from TRBV4-2 and TRBJ1-1; maybe TRBD1 (5 bases). The CDR3 coding sequence is TGTGCCAGCAGCGAAACCGGCAGGGCCAACACTGAAGCTTTCTTT. This gives the protein CASSETGRANTEAFF.